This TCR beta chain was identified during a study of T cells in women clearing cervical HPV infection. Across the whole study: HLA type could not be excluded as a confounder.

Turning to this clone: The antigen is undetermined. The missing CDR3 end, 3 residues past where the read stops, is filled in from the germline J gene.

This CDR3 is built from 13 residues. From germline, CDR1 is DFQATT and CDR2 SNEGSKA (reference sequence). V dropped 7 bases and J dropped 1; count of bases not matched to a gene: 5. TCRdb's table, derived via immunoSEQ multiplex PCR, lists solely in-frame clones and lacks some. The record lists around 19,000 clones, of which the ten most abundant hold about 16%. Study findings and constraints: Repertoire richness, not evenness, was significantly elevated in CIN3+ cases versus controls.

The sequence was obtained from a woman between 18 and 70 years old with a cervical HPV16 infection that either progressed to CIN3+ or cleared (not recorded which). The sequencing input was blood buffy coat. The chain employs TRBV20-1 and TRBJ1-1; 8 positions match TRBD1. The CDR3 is CSDRDRGNTEAFF. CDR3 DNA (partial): TGCAGTGATCGAGACAGGGGGAACACTGAA.